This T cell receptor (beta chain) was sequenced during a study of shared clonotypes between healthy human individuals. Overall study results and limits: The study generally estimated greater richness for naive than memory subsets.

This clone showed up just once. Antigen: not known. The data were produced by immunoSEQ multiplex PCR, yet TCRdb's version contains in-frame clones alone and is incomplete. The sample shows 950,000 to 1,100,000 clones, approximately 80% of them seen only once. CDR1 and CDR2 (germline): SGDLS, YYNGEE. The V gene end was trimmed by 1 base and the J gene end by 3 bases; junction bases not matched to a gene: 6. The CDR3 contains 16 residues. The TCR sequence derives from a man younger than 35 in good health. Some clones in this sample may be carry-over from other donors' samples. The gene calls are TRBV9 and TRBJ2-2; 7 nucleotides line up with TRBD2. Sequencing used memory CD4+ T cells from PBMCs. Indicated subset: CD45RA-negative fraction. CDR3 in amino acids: CASSVWEGRDTGELFF. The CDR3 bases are TGTGCCAGCAGCGTATGGGAGGGTAGGGACACCGGGGAGCTGTTTTTT. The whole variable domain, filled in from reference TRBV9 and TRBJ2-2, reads DSGVTQTPKHLITATGQRVTLRCSPRSGDLSVYWYQQSLDQGLQFLIQYYNGEERAKGNILERFSAQQFPDLHSELNLSSLELGDSALYFCASSVWEGRDTGELFFGEGSRLTVL.